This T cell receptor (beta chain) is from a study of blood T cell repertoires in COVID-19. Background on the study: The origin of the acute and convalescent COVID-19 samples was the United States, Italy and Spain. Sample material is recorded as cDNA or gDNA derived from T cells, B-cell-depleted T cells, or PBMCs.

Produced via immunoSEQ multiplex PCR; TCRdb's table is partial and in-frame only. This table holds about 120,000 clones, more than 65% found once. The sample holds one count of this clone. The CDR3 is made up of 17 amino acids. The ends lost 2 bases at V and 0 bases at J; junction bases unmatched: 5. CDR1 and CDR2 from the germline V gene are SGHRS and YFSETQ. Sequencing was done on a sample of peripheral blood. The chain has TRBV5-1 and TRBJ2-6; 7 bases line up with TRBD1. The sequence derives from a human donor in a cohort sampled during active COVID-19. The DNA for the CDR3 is TGCGCCAGCAGCTTTCAGACAGGGCCCTCTGGGGCCAACGTCCTGACTTTC. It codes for CASSFQTGPSGANVLTF.